This TCR beta chain was obtained from a study of T cell responses to AZD1222 COVID-19 vaccine. Overall study: Analysis merged second doses at about 4 or about 12 weeks.

Sequencing was performed with immunoSEQ multiplex PCR; in TCRdb, only in-frame clones are kept and a portion is missing. The data show about 50,000 clones, with over 75% seen just once and less than 15% held by the top ten. Study observations and caveats: Females made up more of the donors, who were largely white British, and clonal diversity may have come out too low.

Notes on this clone: No antigen is known for it.

From germline, CDR1 is LNHDA and CDR2 SQIVND (reference sequence). The V gene end was trimmed by 4 bases and the J gene end by 4 bases; junction bases not matched to a gene: 15. This CDR3 is built from 17 residues. This clonotype originated in an adult in good health. The sample in question was peripheral blood, obtained on day 0 of AZD1222 vaccination. The V and J genes are TRBV19 and TRBJ1-1; 7 bases map to TRBD1. The CDR3, as DNA: TGTGCCAGTAGTACCTTATACAGGGGAAAAAGGGGCACTGAAGCTTTCTTT. Its translation is CASSTLYRGKRGTEAFF.